This T cell receptor beta chain emerged from a study of neurological immune-mediated disorders. Study details: In a group of approximately 35 multiple sclerosis patients, 31 had the relapsing-remitting type and 3 had the secondary progressive type.

Overall study results and limits: The greatest TCR clonal expansion appeared in HTLV-1-associated myelopathy and the smallest, falling below healthy controls, in multiple sclerosis. For the multiple sclerosis repertoire cluster, no association with any clinical or MRI feature was found.

TCRdb fed the 5' RACE reads into MiXCR, producing one record per CDR3 protein. The sample has around 61,000 distinct CDR3 sequences; 5.2% are singletons. Many counts were recorded for this clonotype. The target antigen is unknown. Trimming took 3 bases from V and 1 from J; bases not matched to a gene: 8. The germline V gene encodes CDR1 SGHRS and CDR2 YFSETQ. CDR3 length: 16 amino acids. The unsorted libraries originated from 2 million PBMCs that had been stored at -80 C. The TCR originated in a human donor with multiple sclerosis. The donor label of this sample is uncertain. This chain joins TRBV5-1 and TRBJ1-1; 8 nucleotides agree with TRBD1. Sequencing input: PBMCs. CDR3 residues: CASSSTYRGTNTEAFF. CDR3 coding DNA: TGCGCCAGCAGCTCGACTTACAGGGGGACGAACACTGAAGCTTTCTTT.